Below, 18 T cell receptor delta chains from the same sample are listed, as sequenced in a study of Vδ1+ human thymocytes. Antigens of these TCRs are unknown. Regarding the study as a whole: In the thymus, TRG and TRD repertoires looked highly polyclonal with Gaussian CDR3 lengths.

The template was reverse-transcribed extracted RNA. Pooled V-gene forward primers with one constant-region reverse primer generated the CDR3 amplicons by multiplex PCR. TCRdb used CATT to re-call clones from the multiplex PCR reads. The data hold 50,000 to 60,000 delta-chain clones, with around 15% observed a single time. The sample comprised Vdelta1+ gamma-delta thymocytes from the thymus. Subset meaning: FACS-sorted CD3+ TCRalphabeta- TCRVdelta1+ TCRVdelta2- thymocytes. The receptors here all came from a girl less than two years old who had congenital heart surgery.

This chain uses TRDV1 with TRDJ1; TRDD3 matches 12 bases. The CDR3 has 20 residues. Germline assignment: CDR1 TSWWSYY and CDR2 QGS. With 3 bases clipped from V and 0 bases from J, the junction kept 14 bases outside the gene matches. CDR3 sequence reads: CALGDLFQLGDTRYTDKLIF. DNA of the CDR3: TGTGCTCTTGGGGACCTATTCCAACTGGGGGATACCCGGTACACCGATAAACTCATCTTT.

This rearrangement joins TRDV1 to TRDJ1; 8 nucleotides match TRDD3. Germline trimming cut 0 bases from V and 2 bases from J; bases unmatched to any gene: 14. Germline V CDR1 and CDR2: TSWWSYY, QGS. The CDR3 consists of 19 residues. This CDR3 reads CALGELEVSLGVGTDKLIF. DNA of the CDR3: TGTGCTCTTGGGGAACTAGAAGTTTCACTGGGGGTCGGAACCGATAAACTCATCTTT.

Only a few counts were recorded for this clone. The chain employs TRDV1 and TRDJ2; 9 bases map to TRDD3. The ends lost 0 bases at V and 0 bases at J; junction bases unmatched: 11. The CDR3 is 20 amino acids. Germline CDR1 is TSWWSYY and CDR2 is QGS. CDR3 in amino acids: CALGELYEAGGSALTAQLFF. In nucleotides, the CDR3 is TGTGCTCTTGGGGAACTTTACGAAGCTGGGGGATCTGCTTTGACAGCACAACTCTTCTTT.

This clone came up once. A read error may produce the germline difference seen at one junction end. This chain links TRDV1 with TRDJ1; 13 bases match TRDD3. There are 20 residues in the CDR3. Germline assignment: CDR1 TSWWSYY and CDR2 QGS. The CDR3 loop reads CALGIGVTGGYGCYTDRLIF. The CDR3 DNA reads as TGTGCTCTTGGGATAGGGGTTACTGGGGGATACGGATGCTACACCGATAGACTCATCTTT.

This clone has more than one count but fewer than ten. At one of its ends the junction is not consistent with the germline gene, which may arise from a read error. The same CDR3 also results from other DNA sequences found in this sample. The chain has TRDV2 and TRDJ1; TRDD3 agrees at 10 bases. Germline loops: CDR1 GEAIGNYY, CDR2 EKD. The CDR3 consists of 17 residues. The CDR3 loop is CACDRPWGIMAWRELIF. The CDR3 DNA sequence: TGTGCCTGTGACCGCCCCTGGGGGATAATGGCTTGGAGGGAACTCATCTTC.

The V and J genes are TRDV1 and TRDJ2, with 12 bases lining up with TRDD3. Looked up from germline, CDR1 is TSWWSYY and CDR2 is QGS. The CDR3 runs to 19 residues. V dropped 6 bases and J dropped 0; count of bases not matched to a gene: 11. The CDR3 nucleotides are TGTGCTCTTGGCTCTAGAACACTGGGGGATACCCCTTTGACAGCACAACTCTTCTTT. It specifies CALGSRTLGDTPLTAQLFF.

This clone was observed a few times. J is TRDJ1 and V is TRDV1; TRDD3 aligns across 10 bases. Trimming took 2 bases from V and 3 from J; bases not matched to a gene: 15. The V gene's germline CDR1 is TSWWSYY and CDR2 QGS. This CDR3 is built from 19 residues. The CDR3 reads CALGETYLRRLGDPDKLIF. CDR3 nucleotide sequence: TGTGCTCTTGGGGAAACGTATCTACGCCGACTGGGGGATCCCGATAAACTCATCTTT.

This chain connects TRDV1 to TRDJ1; no reliable D call. CDR1 is TSWWSYY, CDR2 QGS, per germline. Trimming took off 1 base at V and 0 bases at J, with 21 bases between the two ends. CDR3 length: 19 residues. The CDR3 nucleotides read TGTGCTCTTGGGGAACCCCAGGGCGCGGGGTTCGGATACACCGATAAACTCATCTTT. This encodes CALGEPQGAGFGYTDKLIF.

The chain combines TRDV1 with TRDJ1, with 11 bases identical to TRDD3. This CDR3 has 15 amino acids. Trimming at V came to 6 bases and at J to 2 bases, leaving 5 bases not matched to a gene. The germline gives CDR1 TSWWSYY, CDR2 QGS. DNA for the CDR3: TGTGCTCTTGGCCCTGGGGGATACAAGACCGATAAACTCATCTTT. Amino acid sequence: CALGPGGYKTDKLIF.

This clone was recorded a few times. This chain connects TRDV1 to TRDJ1; 8 bases align to TRDD3. V gave up 7 bases and J gave up 2 bases; unmatched junction bases: 9. The CDR3 length is 15 residues. The germline V gene has CDR1 TSWWSYY and CDR2 QGS. In nucleotides, the CDR3 is TGTGCTCTTGTTGGGACGTACTGGGGGACCGATAAACTCATCTTT. It translates to CALVGTYWGTDKLIF.

This clone was seen only a few times. The chain employs TRDV1 and TRDJ1; D unclear. V was pared by 1 base and J by 0 bases, with 18 bases between. The CDR3 is made up of 18 amino acids. Per the germline V gene, CDR1 is TSWWSYY and CDR2 is QGS. The CDR3 coding sequence is TGTGCTCTTGGGGAACGGAGATCCCATCCGGCCAACACCGATAAACTCATCTTT. It translates to CALGERRSHPANTDKLIF.

V gene TRDV1 combines with J gene TRDJ1, with 11 positions matching TRDD3. This CDR3 contains 20 residues. Germline values: CDR1 TSWWSYY, CDR2 QGS. V trimming: 1 base; J trimming: 3 bases; junction bases outside the gene matches: 16. The CDR3 DNA reads TGTGCTCTTGGGGAACGGATGGGGGATACGCTGCGAGTAACGTCCGATAAACTCATCTTT. It specifies CALGERMGDTLRVTSDKLIF.

This clone showed up just a few times. The chain combines TRDV1 with TRDJ1; TRDD2 is a possible D gene (8 bases). The V gene's germline CDR1 is TSWWSYY and CDR2 QGS. The CDR3 length is 23 residues. The germline V and J ends were trimmed by 5 bases and 3 bases, with 40 bases remaining between them. The CDR3 nucleotides are TGTGCTCTTGGGAAATCTTCCTACTCCGACGTTCTGGGGGGCCCCCCTTACGCCGATAAACTCATCTTT. As protein: CALGKSSYSDVLGGPPYADKLIF.

The V gene is TRDV1, the J gene TRDJ1; the match to TRDD3 covers 13 bases. The ends lost 0 bases at V and 0 bases at J; junction bases unmatched: 34. This CDR3 contains 28 residues. Germline-derived CDR1 and CDR2 are TSWWSYY and QGS. CDR3 nucleotide sequence: TGTGCTCTTGGGGAACTTTCTCGCCAACCTTCCTCCTACACTGGGGGATACGCGCGGGTACCAGACACCGATAAACTCATCTTT. Translated: CALGELSRQPSSYTGGYARVPDTDKLIF.

This clone showed up just a few times. This chain uses TRDV1 with TRDJ1; TRDD3 might be the D (5 bases). CDR3 length: 16 residues. Germline CDR1 and CDR2: TSWWSYY and QGS. V gave up 0 bases and J gave up 0 bases, with 11 bases separating them. CDR3 residues: CALGELRDEYTDKLIF. CDR3 DNA sequence: TGTGCTCTTGGGGAACTCCGGGATGAGTACACCGATAAACTCATCTTT.

The chain has TRDV2 and TRDJ1; 12 bases are a match to TRDD3. The CDR3 totals 12 residues. Germline CDR1 and CDR2: GEAIGNYY and EKD. After removal of 5 bases from V and 7 bases from J, the junction contained 1 base not matched to a gene. The CDR3 region has the DNA TGTGCCTGTGCTGGGGGATACGTTAAACTCATCTTT. This codes for CACAGGYVKLIF.

The chain recombines TRDV1 with TRDJ1; no clear D gene. The CDR3 extends over 19 amino acids. V was clipped by 2 bases and J by 0 bases, with 22 bases between them. From germline, CDR1 is TSWWSYY and CDR2 QGS. This CDR3 reads CALGESLRPGLSNTDKLIF. In DNA, the CDR3 is TGTGCTCTTGGGGAATCGCTACGCCCGGGGTTATCGAACACCGATAAACTCATCTTT.

This clone showed up just a few times. The chain joins TRDV1 to TRDJ1; perhaps TRDD3 as D (6 bases). This CDR3 contains 19 residues. V lost 0 bases, J lost 3 bases, and 23 bases lay in between. Germline V gene data show CDR1 as TSWWSYY and CDR2 as QGS. This CDR3 is CALGELAYTGLPFADKLIF. CDR3 DNA sequence: TGTGCTCTTGGGGAACTAGCGTATACTGGGCTTCCGTTTGCCGATAAACTCATCTTT.